This T cell receptor beta chain was profiled in a study of OX40 agonist ivuxolimab in advanced cancers. Study-wide background: Intravenous ivuxolimab was administered to patients every 2 weeks at 0.01 to 10 mg/kg. Three patients got partial responses; one had hepatocellular carcinoma and two had cutaneous melanoma. Cancers in dose escalation were hepatocellular, melanoma, renal cell and head and neck.

The CDR3 has 17 residues. Germline V CDR1 and CDR2: PRHDT, FYEKMQ (reference sequence). The J segment lost 1 base and the V segment lost 7 bases, leaving 5 bases of the junction unmatched. Measured with immunoSEQ multiplex PCR; TCRdb has only the in-frame clones, and not every one. This table has around 53,000 clones, about 88% appearing once. Any history of autoimmune disease or systemic immunosuppression disqualified patients. This receptor was obtained from an adult with an advanced solid tumor such as melanoma, head and neck, liver or kidney cancer. The chain employs TRBV13 and TRBJ2-1; 15 bases align to TRBD2. This specimen was CD4+ or CD8+ T cells sorted from blood, taken in a trial of the OX40 agonist ivuxolimab. CDR3 protein: CASKGLAGGSSYNEQFF. As DNA, the CDR3 is TGTGCCAGCAAGGGACTAGCGGGAGGATCGTCCTACAATGAGCAGTTCTTC.